These 15 T cell receptor beta chains originate from one sample sequenced in a study of shared clonotypes between healthy human individuals. The assay was immunoSEQ multiplex PCR, and TCRdb's table has in-frame clones only and misses some. Of approximately 440,000 clones listed, roughly four fifths are singletons. Specimen: PBMCs. The receptor source for this set is a woman aged 40 to 49 in good health. Some clones in this sample may be carry-over from other donors' samples.

The chain combines TRBV11-2 with TRBJ2-7, with D tentatively TRBD1 or TRBD2 (6 bases each). The J call could be wrong; TRBJ2-1 is a better fit for the DNA end. The CDR3 has 14 amino acids. The germline V gene encodes CDR1 SGHAT and CDR2 FQNNGV. CDR3 in DNA: TGTGCCAGCGCGCCTGGGGGGCAATACAATGAGCAGTTCTTC. This sequence encodes CASAPGGQYNEQFF.

The CDR3 protein is CSVGSRGYNEQFF. The CDR3 DNA is TGCAGCGTTGGGTCTAGGGGATACAATGAGCAGTTCTTC. The rearrangement uses TRBV29-1 and TRBJ2-1, with D tentatively TRBD1 (5 bases). CDR3 length: 13 amino acids. From germline, CDR1 is SQVTM and CDR2 ANQGSEA. Trimming shortened V by 4 bases and J by 4 bases, and 11 bases separated the two germline ends.

This chain connects TRBV9 to TRBJ1-2; D gene ambiguous. Germline V CDR1 and CDR2: SGDLS, YYNGEE. With 0 bases removed from V and 8 bases from J, the gap between germline ends came to 17 bases. The CDR3 has 15 residues. CDR3 nucleotide sequence: TGTGCCAGCAGCGTAGATCCGTTTGAGGGAGGAGGCTACACCTTC. It is translated as CASSVDPFEGGGYTF. The whole variable domain, filled in from reference TRBV9 and TRBJ1-2, reads DSGVTQTPKHLITATGQRVTLRCSPRSGDLSVYWYQQSLDQGLQFLIQYYNGEERAKGNILERFSAQQFPDLHSELNLSSLELGDSALYFCASSVDPFEGGGYTFGSGTRLTVV.

The gene calls are TRBV6-1 and TRBJ2-1; the D gene is possibly TRBD2 (5 bases). Germline values: CDR1 MNHNS, CDR2 SASEGT. The CDR3 has 14 residues. V dropped 7 bases and J dropped 0 bases, with 10 bases sitting between them. The DNA of the CDR3 is TGTGCCAGCATTCGGGAAAGCTCCTACAATGAGCAGTTCTTC. Translating gives CASIRESSYNEQFF.

Only one count was recorded for this clone. The chain is built from TRBV18 and TRBJ2-7, with D perhaps matching TRBD1 (6 bases). Looked up from germline, CDR1 is KGHSH and CDR2 is LQKENI. This CDR3 is 14 amino acids long. V was cut by 3 bases and J by 5 bases, with 14 bases left in between. The CDR3 nucleotides are TGTGCCAGCTCACCCTCGACAGGTCTGCACGAGCAGTACTTC. Its translation is CASSPSTGLHEQYF.

V gene TRBV6-1 combines with J gene TRBJ2-7; 9 nucleotides agree with TRBD2. The CDR3 has 15 residues. Germline V lookup: CDR1 MNHNS, CDR2 SASEGT. V shed 0 bases, J shed 2 bases, and the junction held 2 bases outside the gene matches. Written as DNA, the CDR3 is TGTGCCAGCAGTGAAGCTAGCGGGGGCCCCTACGAGCAGTACTTC. Amino acid sequence: CASSEASGGPYEQYF.

In this sample, this clone turned up many times. The rearrangement links TRBV19 to TRBJ2-7; D tentatively reads TRBD1 or TRBD2 (5 bases each). This CDR3 contains 14 residues. V gave up 7 bases and J gave up 0 bases, with 13 bases separating them. Germline V gives CDR1 LNHDA, CDR2 SQIVND (reference sequence). The CDR3 DNA is TGTGCCAGTAAAGGGACGGTGAGCTCCTACGAGCAGTACTTC. Amino acids: CASKGTVSSYEQYF.

As concerns this clone: The likely explanation is a read error, given a far larger clone one base away. The identical CDR3 is also encoded by other nucleotide sequences in the sample. This chain connects TRBV10-2 to TRBJ2-7, with a weak D call TRBD2 (5 bases). The V end was cut by 7 bases, the J end by 4 bases, with 11 bases between. CDR3 length equals 12 residues. The germline V gene has CDR1 WSHSY and CDR2 SAAADI. In DNA form, the CDR3 reads TGCGCCAGCACCGAGGGATTGTACGAGCAGTACTTC. Translation gives CASTEGLYEQYF.

The J gene is TRBJ2-1, the V gene TRBV7-3, with 9 positions matching TRBD2. Unmatched junction bases numbered 6, after V lost 3 bases and J lost 9 bases. Germline V gene data show CDR1 as SGHTA and CDR2 as FQGTGA. This CDR3 is built from 14 residues. CDR3 sequence (DNA): TGTGCCAGCAGCTTTAGCGGGAGTAGGAGTGAGCAGTTCTTC. Protein: CASSFSGSRSEQFF. Complete variable domain (other parts from reference TRBV7-3 and TRBJ2-1): GAGVSQTPSNKVTEKGKYVELRCDPISGHTALYWYRQSLGQGPEFLIYFQGTGAADDSGLPNDRFFAVRPEGSVSTLKIQRTERGDSAVYLCASSFSGSRSEQFFGPGTRLTVL.

The V and J genes are TRBV27 and TRBJ2-3; no reliable D call. This CDR3 is 17 amino acids long. The germline gives CDR1 MNHEY, CDR2 SMNVEV (reference sequence). V was pared by 2 bases and J by 1 base, with 16 bases between. CDR3 nucleotides: TGTGCCAGCAGTTTAAGGGTAGGGTTAGCCGGCACAGATACGCAGTATTTT. This sequence encodes CASSLRVGLAGTDTQYF.

Concerning this clone itself: This sequence is one base from a far larger clone and is likely a read error. The CDR3 does not close with the conserved phenylalanine or tryptophan, likely indicating a read error. This chain uses TRBV4-2 with TRBJ2-3; D is uncertain. This CDR3 region has 15 residues. The germline V gene has CDR1 LGHNA and CDR2 YNFKEQ. V lost 0 bases and J 2 bases, leaving 9 bases between the germline ends. The CDR3 protein is CASSQDKRITDTQYL. CDR3 coding DNA: TGTGCCAGCAGCCAAGATAAGCGAATCACAGATACGCAGTATCTT.

V gene TRBV25-1 combines with J gene TRBJ2-7; TRBD1 matches at 8 bases. The CDR3 runs to 16 residues. CDR1 and CDR2 from the germline V gene are MGHDK and SYGVNS. V trimming: 6 bases; J trimming: 6 bases; junction bases outside the gene matches: 16. The CDR3, as DNA: TGTGCCAGCAGGTCCCAACTGACAGGGGCAGCTGCCGAGCAGTACTTC. Protein product: CASRSQLTGAAAEQYF.

The V and J genes are TRBV6-5 and TRBJ2-1; the match to TRBD2 covers 8 bases. The germline V gene has CDR1 MNHEY and CDR2 SVGAGI. After removal of 6 bases from V and 3 bases from J, the junction contained 4 bases not matched to a gene. This CDR3 region has 14 residues. The CDR3 DNA sequence: TGTGCCAGCAGCCGGGGGGGCGACTACAATGAGCAGTTCTTC. Translating gives CASSRGGDYNEQFF.

The V and J genes are TRBV5-1 and TRBJ2-5, with no clear D. The CDR3 covers 11 residues. Germline values: CDR1 SGHRS, CDR2 YFSETQ. The V gene lost 8 bases and the J gene lost 3 bases, with 8 bases spanning the gap. CDR3 DNA: TGCGCCAGTTCGGAGAAAGAGACCCAGTACTTC. It specifies CASSEKETQYF.

The V and J genes are TRBV5-4 and TRBJ1-1, with D maybe TRBD1 (6 bases). The CDR3 length is 13 residues. The germline V gene has CDR1 SGHNT and CDR2 YYREEE (reference sequence). V was shortened by 0 bases and J by 3 bases, with 6 bases between the two germline ends. CDR3 loop: CASSLDRDTEAFF. CDR3 bases: TGTGCCAGCAGCTTGGACAGGGACACTGAAGCTTTCTTT. Full variable domain (remainder filled in from reference TRBV5-4 and TRBJ1-1): ETGVTQSPTHLIKTRGQQVTLRCSSQSGHNTVSWYQQALGQGPQFIFQYYREEENGRGNFPPRFSGLQFPNYSSELNVNALELDDSALYLCASSLDRDTEAFFGQGTRLTVV.